These 15 T cell receptor beta chains were sequenced from one sample in a study of T cell responses to AZD1222 COVID-19 vaccine. Profiling relied on immunoSEQ multiplex PCR, and the TCRdb table lists in-frame clones only, not all of them. The sample contains 100,000 or so clones, about 91% of which appear only once. Sequencing used peripheral blood, obtained 28 days after the second AZD1222 dose. Source of these receptors: an adult who received the AZD1222 COVID-19 vaccine.

V gene TRBV24-1 combines with J gene TRBJ1-5; TRBD1 aligns across 7 bases. V was clipped by 3 bases and J by 6 bases; unmatched bases: 7. CDR3 length: 15 residues. Germline assignment: CDR1 KGHDR and CDR2 SFDVKD. The CDR3, as DNA: TGTGCCACCAGTGATCCTAGACAGGGTACTCAGCCCCAGCATTTT. Translated: CATSDPRQGTQPQHF.

The chain employs TRBV2 and TRBJ1-1; 9 nucleotides align to TRBD1. This CDR3 is built from 14 residues. The junction had 4 bases not matched to a gene; V was cut back by 7 bases and J by 1 base. Germline V gene lookup returns CDR1 SNHLY and CDR2 FYNNEI. CDR3 sequence: CASKGTGWNTEAFF. DNA for the CDR3: TGTGCCAGCAAGGGGACAGGGTGGAACACTGAAGCTTTCTTT. Complete variable domain (other parts from reference TRBV2 and TRBJ1-1): EPEVTQTPSHQVTQMGQEVILRCVPISNHLYFYWYRQILGQKVEFLVSFYNNEISEKSEIFDDQFSVERPDGSNFTLKIRSTKLEDSAMYFCASKGTGWNTEAFFGQGTRLTVV.

The chain is built from TRBV5-5 and TRBJ1-1, with 9 nucleotides matching TRBD1. This CDR3 contains 14 residues. Germline assignment: CDR1 SGHKS and CDR2 YYEKEE (reference sequence). The J segment lost 5 bases and the V segment lost 4 bases, leaving 6 bases of the junction unmatched. This CDR3 reads CASSPRQGGTEAFF. The CDR3 DNA reads as TGTGCCAGCAGCCCACGACAGGGGGGGACTGAAGCTTTCTTT.

The chain employs TRBV9 and TRBJ1-1, with TRBD1 matching 8 bases. From germline, CDR1 is SGDLS and CDR2 YYNGEE. V was clipped by 5 bases and J by 11 bases; unmatched bases: 17. CDR3 length: 15 residues. Here the CDR3 reads CASSDLGQGSSTAFF. The CDR3 DNA sequence: TGTGCCAGCAGTGATTTAGGACAGGGTTCCTCCACCGCTTTCTTT.

This clone was counted once. This chain links TRBV14 with TRBJ1-2; D is unclear. The CDR3 covers 13 residues. Trimming cost V 0 bases and J 8 bases, with 10 bases left between them. Germline V gene lookup returns CDR1 SGHDN and CDR2 FVKESK. CDR3 residues: CASSQDPGRGYTF. The DNA for the CDR3 is TGTGCCAGCAGCCAAGATCCTGGGAGGGGCTACACCTTC.

This clone was seen a few times. This rearrangement joins TRBV6-5 to TRBJ1-1, with 8 bases that match TRBD1. This CDR3 spans 14 amino acids. V gave up 7 bases and J gave up 0 bases; unmatched junction bases: 4. The germline V gene has CDR1 MNHEY and CDR2 SVGAGI. CDR3 coding DNA: TGTGCCAGCAATCGACAGGGGTTGAACACTGAAGCTTTCTTT. This encodes CASNRQGLNTEAFF.

This rearrangement joins TRBV2 to TRBJ2-3; the match to TRBD2 covers 10 bases. CDR3 length: 15 amino acids. J lost 1 base, V lost 5 bases, and 3 bases had no gene match. Germline values: CDR1 SNHLY, CDR2 FYNNEI. The CDR3 region is CASSRLAGGTDTQYF. For the CDR3, the DNA is TGTGCCAGCAGTCGGCTAGCGGGGGGCACAGATACGCAGTATTTT.

The chain links TRBV9 to TRBJ1-5; no reliable D call. The CDR3 runs 15 residues. The germline V gene has CDR1 SGDLS and CDR2 YYNGEE. V was pared by 3 bases and J by 0 bases, with 10 bases between. Written as DNA, the CDR3 is TGTGCCAGCAGCGCCAACGGGGATAGCAATCAGCCCCAGCATTTT. It encodes CASSANGDSNQPQHF. The entire variable domain, with the rest obtained from reference TRBV9 and TRBJ1-5, is as follows: DSGVTQTPKHLITATGQRVTLRCSPRSGDLSVYWYQQSLDQGLQFLIQYYNGEERAKGNILERFSAQQFPDLHSELNLSSLELGDSALYFCASSANGDSNQPQHFGDGTRLSIL.

J is TRBJ2-7 and V is TRBV6-5, with 8 bases lining up with TRBD2. V lost 6 bases and J lost 3; bases outside the gene matches: 7. CDR3 length: 14 amino acids. Germline CDR1 MNHEY, CDR2 SVGAGI. This CDR3 reads CASRTGTRGYEQYF. The CDR3 nucleotides are TGTGCCAGCAGAACCGGGACTAGGGGCTACGAGCAGTACTTC.

The chain recombines TRBV5-6 with TRBJ2-7; 7 nucleotides match TRBD1. The CDR3 totals 13 residues. Germline trimming cut 4 bases from V and 4 bases from J; bases unmatched to any gene: 5. Germline V gene sequence: CDR1 SGHDT, CDR2 YYEEEE. CDR3 amino acids: CASSRRQGYEQYF. The CDR3 coding sequence is TGTGCCAGCAGCCGAAGACAGGGATACGAGCAGTACTTC.

V and J are TRBV7-8 and TRBJ2-3; D gene unclear. Trimming pared 5 bases from V and 0 bases from J, leaving 15 bases between. CDR3 length: 16 residues. Germline loops: CDR1 SGHVS, CDR2 FQNEAQ. The chain's CDR3 is CASSPATLLSTDTQYF. The CDR3, as DNA: TGTGCCAGCAGCCCGGCAACGCTCCTAAGCACAGATACGCAGTATTTT.

The gene calls are TRBV7-8 and TRBJ1-2; 7 nucleotides match TRBD1. The ends lost 5 bases at V and 8 bases at J; junction bases unmatched: 5. The V gene's germline CDR1 is SGHVS and CDR2 FQNEAQ. The CDR3 is made up of 12 amino acids. The CDR3 DNA reads TGTGCCAGCAGCCCGACAGGGCAAGGCTACACCTTC. Translating gives CASSPTGQGYTF.

V is TRBV30 and J is TRBJ1-5; D gene ambiguous. The V end was cut by 0 bases, the J end by 2 bases, with 11 bases between. Germline CDR1 GTSNPN, CDR2 SVGIG (reference sequence). The CDR3 has 15 residues. CDR3 residues: CAWSVHASRNQPQHF. CDR3 nucleotides: TGTGCCTGGAGTGTACACGCGAGTCGCAATCAGCCCCAGCATTTT. Complete variable domain (other parts from reference TRBV30 and TRBJ1-5): SQTIHQWPATLVQPVGSPLSLECTVEGTSNPNLYWYRQAAGRGLQLLFYSVGIGQISSEVPQNLSASRPQDRQFILSSKKLLLSDSGFYLCAWSVHASRNQPQHFGDGTRLSIL.

The chain employs TRBV18 and TRBJ2-2, with TRBD1 identical over 8 bases. There are 18 residues in the CDR3. Germline lookup yields CDR1 KGHSH and CDR2 LQKENI. V lost 0 bases to trimming and J lost 3 bases; unmatched junction nucleotides: 9. In DNA, the CDR3 is TGTGCCAGCTCACCACCGAAGGTCTCAGGGGGCTACACCGGGGAGCTGTTTTTT. Translating it yields CASSPPKVSGGYTGELFF.

This rearrangement joins TRBV29-1 to TRBJ2-7, with 7 nucleotides matching TRBD1. With V trimmed by 4 bases and J by 3 bases, 3 bases remained unmatched. Germline V CDR1 and CDR2: SQVTM, ANQGSEA. The CDR3 length is 12 residues. This chain's CDR3 is CSVARDSYEQYF. The CDR3 bases are TGCAGCGTTGCCCGGGACAGCTACGAGCAGTACTTC.